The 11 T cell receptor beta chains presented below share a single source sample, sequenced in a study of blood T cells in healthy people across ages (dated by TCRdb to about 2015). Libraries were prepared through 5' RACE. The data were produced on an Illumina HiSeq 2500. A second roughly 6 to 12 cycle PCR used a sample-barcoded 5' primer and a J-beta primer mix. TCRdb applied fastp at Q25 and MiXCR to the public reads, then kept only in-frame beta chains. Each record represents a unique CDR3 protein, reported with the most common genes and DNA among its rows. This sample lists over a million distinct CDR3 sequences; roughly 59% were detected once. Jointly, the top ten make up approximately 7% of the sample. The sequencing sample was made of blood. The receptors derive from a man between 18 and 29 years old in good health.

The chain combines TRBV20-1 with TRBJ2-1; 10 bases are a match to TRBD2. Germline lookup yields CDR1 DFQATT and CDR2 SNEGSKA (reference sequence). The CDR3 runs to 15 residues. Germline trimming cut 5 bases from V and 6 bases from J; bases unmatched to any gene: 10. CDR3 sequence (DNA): TGCAGTGCTCCGGGTCGGACTAGCGGCCCCAATGAGCAGTTCTTC. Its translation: CSAPGRTSGPNEQFF.

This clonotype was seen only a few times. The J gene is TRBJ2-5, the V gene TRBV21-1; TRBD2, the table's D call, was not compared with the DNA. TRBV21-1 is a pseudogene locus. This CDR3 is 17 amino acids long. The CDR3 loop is CASNPGLAGLYQETQYF. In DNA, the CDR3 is TGTGCCAGCAACCCAGGACTAGCGGGACTGTACCAAGAGACCCAGTACTTC.

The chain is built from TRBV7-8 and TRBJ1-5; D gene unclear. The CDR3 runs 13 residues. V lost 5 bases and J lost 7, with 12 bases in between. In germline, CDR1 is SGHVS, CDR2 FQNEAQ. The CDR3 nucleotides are TGTGCCAGCAGCCCCAGTAGTGGGCAGCCCCAGCATTTT. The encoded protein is CASSPSSGQPQHF.

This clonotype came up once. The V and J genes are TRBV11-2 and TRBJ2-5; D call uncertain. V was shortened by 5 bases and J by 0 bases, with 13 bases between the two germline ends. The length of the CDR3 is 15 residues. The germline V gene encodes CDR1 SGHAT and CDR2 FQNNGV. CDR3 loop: CASSMQQTNQETQYF. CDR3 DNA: TGTGCCAGCAGCATGCAACAGACGAACCAAGAGACCCAGTACTTC.

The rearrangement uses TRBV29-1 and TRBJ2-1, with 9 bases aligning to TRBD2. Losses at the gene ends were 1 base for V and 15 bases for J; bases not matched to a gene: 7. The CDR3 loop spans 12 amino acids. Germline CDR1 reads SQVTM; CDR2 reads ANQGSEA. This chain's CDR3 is CSVEGTGTSLFF. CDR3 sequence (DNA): TGCAGCGTTGAAGGCACCGGGACTAGCTTGTTCTTC.

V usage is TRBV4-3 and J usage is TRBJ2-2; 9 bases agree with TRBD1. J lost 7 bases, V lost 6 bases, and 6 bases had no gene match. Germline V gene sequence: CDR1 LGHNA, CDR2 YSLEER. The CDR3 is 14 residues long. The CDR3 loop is CASREGQGFGELFF. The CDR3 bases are TGCGCCAGCAGGGAGGGACAGGGTTTCGGGGAGCTGTTTTTT.

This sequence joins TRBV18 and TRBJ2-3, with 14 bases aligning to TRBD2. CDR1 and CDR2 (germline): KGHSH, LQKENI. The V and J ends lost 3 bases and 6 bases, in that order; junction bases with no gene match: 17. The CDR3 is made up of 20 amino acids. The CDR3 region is CASSPAGTSGGPTIADTQYF. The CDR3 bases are TGTGCCAGCTCACCTGCCGGGACTAGCGGGGGACCAACGATTGCGGATACGCAGTATTTT.

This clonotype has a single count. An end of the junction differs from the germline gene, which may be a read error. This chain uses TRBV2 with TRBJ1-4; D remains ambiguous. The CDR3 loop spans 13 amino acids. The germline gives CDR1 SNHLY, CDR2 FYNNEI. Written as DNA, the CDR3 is TGTGCCAGCAAAGGGCCGTCTAAGGAAAAACTGTTTTTT. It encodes CASKGPSKEKLFF. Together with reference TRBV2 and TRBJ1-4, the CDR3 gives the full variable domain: EPEVTQTPSHQVTQMGQEVILRCVPISNHLYFYWYRQILGQKVEFLVSFYNNEISEKSEIFDDQFSVERPDGSNFTLKIRSTKLEDSAMYFCASKGPSKEKLFFGSGTQLSVL.

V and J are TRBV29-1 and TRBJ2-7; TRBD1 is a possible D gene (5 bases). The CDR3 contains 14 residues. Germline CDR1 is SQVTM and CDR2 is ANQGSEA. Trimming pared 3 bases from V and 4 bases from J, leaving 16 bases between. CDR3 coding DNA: TGCAGCGTTGAGGAGACAGTAACTACTTACGAGCAGTACTTC. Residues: CSVEETVTTYEQYF.

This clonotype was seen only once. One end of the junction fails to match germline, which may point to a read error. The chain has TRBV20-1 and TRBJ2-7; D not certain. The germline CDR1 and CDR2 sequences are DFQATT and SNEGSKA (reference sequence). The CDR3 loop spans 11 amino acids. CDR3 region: CSSRTPYEQYF. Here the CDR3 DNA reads TGCAGTTCTAGAACCCCCTACGAGCAGTACTTC.

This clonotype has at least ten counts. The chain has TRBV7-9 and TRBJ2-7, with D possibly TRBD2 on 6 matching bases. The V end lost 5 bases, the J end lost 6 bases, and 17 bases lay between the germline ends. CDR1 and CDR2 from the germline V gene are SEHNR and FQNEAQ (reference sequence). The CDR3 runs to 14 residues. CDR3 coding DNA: TGTGCCAGCAGCCCTCCGGGCGGGAAAGGCGAGCAGTACTTC. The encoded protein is CASSPPGGKGEQYF.